One sample yielded the 5 T cell receptor beta chains listed below, sequenced in a study of cytomegalovirus exposure and HLA in healthy donors. 60 Vbeta and 13 Jbeta primers were used in PCR. This table comes from immunoSEQ multiplex PCR, and its TCRdb copy is limited to in-frame clones, with some not included. The sample has approximately 150,000 clones, approximately 68% seen once. Sequencing was carried out using PBMCs. The receptors here all came from a man between 60 and 70 years old in good health and CMV-seronegative.

This sequence joins TRBV28 and TRBJ1-4; a possible D gene is TRBD1 (6 bases). CDR1 and CDR2 from the germline V gene are MDHEN and SYDVKM. The V and J ends lost 6 bases and 8 bases respectively, with 13 bases between them. This CDR3 is built from 13 residues. The CDR3: CASRQGSLEKLFF. The CDR3 DNA reads TGTGCCAGCAGGCAGGGGTCATTGGAAAAACTGTTTTTT.

This chain links TRBV19 with TRBJ1-1; D may be TRBD1 (6 bases). Germline V lookup: CDR1 LNHDA, CDR2 SQIVND (reference sequence). The CDR3 totals 15 residues. Trimming pared 3 bases from V and 0 bases from J, leaving 11 bases between. In DNA form, the CDR3 reads TGTGCCAGTAGTATTCAGGGGAATCTGAACACTGAAGCTTTCTTT. Translating gives CASSIQGNLNTEAFF.

The chain links TRBV4-1 to TRBJ2-7; D is possibly TRBD2 (6 bases). Looked up from germline, CDR1 is MGHRA and CDR2 is YSYEKL. This CDR3 has 16 residues. Trimming removed 0 bases from V and 4 bases from J, with 16 bases in between. CDR3 amino acids: CASSQDGAGGEYEQYF. Written as DNA, the CDR3 is TGCGCCAGCAGCCAAGATGGGGCAGGAGGGGAATACGAGCAGTACTTC.

The V and J genes are TRBV6-5 and TRBJ1-1; 8 nucleotides agree with TRBD1. This CDR3 comprises 15 residues. Germline V lookup: CDR1 MNHEY, CDR2 SVGAGI. After removal of 6 bases from V and 5 bases from J, the junction contained 11 bases not matched to a gene. This CDR3 is CASRSAGGGITEAFF. CDR3 sequence (DNA): TGTGCCAGCAGATCCGCAGGGGGCGGAATAACTGAAGCTTTCTTT.

The chain recombines TRBV19 with TRBJ1-1; a weak D match, TRBD1 (5 bases). This CDR3 is built from 13 residues. V was cut by 7 bases and J by 0 bases, with 9 bases left in between. Germline V gives CDR1 LNHDA, CDR2 SQIVND (reference sequence). CDR3 bases: TGTGCCAGTACGAACAGGTTGAACACTGAAGCTTTCTTT. This sequence encodes CASTNRLNTEAFF.